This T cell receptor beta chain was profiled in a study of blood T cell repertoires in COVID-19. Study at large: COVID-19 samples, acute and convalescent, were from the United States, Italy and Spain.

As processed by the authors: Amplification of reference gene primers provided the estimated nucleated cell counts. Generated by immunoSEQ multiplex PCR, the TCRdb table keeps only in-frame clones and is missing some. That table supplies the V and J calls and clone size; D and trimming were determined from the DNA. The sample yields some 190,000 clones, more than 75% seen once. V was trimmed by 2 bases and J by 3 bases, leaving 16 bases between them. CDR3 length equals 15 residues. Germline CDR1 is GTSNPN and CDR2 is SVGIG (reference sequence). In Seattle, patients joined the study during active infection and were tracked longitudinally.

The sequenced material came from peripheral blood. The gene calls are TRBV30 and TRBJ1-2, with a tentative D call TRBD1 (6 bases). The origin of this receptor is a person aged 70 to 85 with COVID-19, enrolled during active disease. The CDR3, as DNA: TGTGCCTGGAGTCCCGGGCGGGGGGCGCACTATGGCTACACCTTC. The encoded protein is CAWSPGRGAHYGYTF. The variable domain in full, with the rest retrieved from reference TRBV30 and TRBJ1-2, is SQTIHQWPATLVQPVGSPLSLECTVEGTSNPNLYWYRQAAGRGLQLLFYSVGIGQISSEVPQNLSASRPQDRQFILSSKKLLLSDSGFYLCAWSPGRGAHYGYTFGSGTRLTVV.